A single sample is the source of the 26 T cell receptor beta chains below, sequenced in a study of CD8+ T cells in alopecia areata. After isolation, RNA underwent reverse transcription to generate cDNA as the sequencing template. Using immunoSEQ multiplex PCR, the repertoire was profiled, and TCRdb retains in-frame clones only, with some absent. There are 150,000 to 200,000 clones in the sample; 58% occur only once, and 15% to 20% lies in the top ten. Described treatment: oral pan-JAK inhibitor, 5-10 mg twice daily. This material consisted of CD4+ T cells sorted from blood, taken at roughly week 58, from a patient treated with tofacitinib. These receptors were taken from a human donor with alopecia areata.

At least ten counts were recorded for this clone. The rearrangement uses TRBV4-1 and TRBJ2-7, with TRBD1 matching over 11 bases. The length of the CDR3 is 15 residues. Per the germline V gene, CDR1 is MGHRA and CDR2 is YSYEKL. V was pared by 3 bases and J by 2 bases, with 3 bases of the junction left unmatched. For the CDR3, the DNA is TGCGCCAGCAGCCACCCGGGACAGGGGGCCTACGAGCAGTACTTC. It codes for CASSHPGQGAYEQYF.

V and J are TRBV10-3 and TRBJ2-3; 10 bases fit TRBD1. Germline values: CDR1 ENHRY, CDR2 SYGVKD. The CDR3 runs to 15 residues. V lost 9 bases to trimming and J lost 5 bases; unmatched junction nucleotides: 11. CDR3 DNA: TGTGCCATAGGAACCGGGACAGGGGCCGGAGATACGCAGTATTTT. This translates into CAIGTGTGAGDTQYF.

The chain employs TRBV29-1 and TRBJ1-1; D unclear. Germline CDR1 and CDR2: SQVTM and ANQGSEA. The V end lost 4 bases, the J end lost 4 bases, and 13 bases lay between the germline ends. This CDR3 is built from 13 residues. The CDR3 DNA is TGCAGCGTTGTTTGGAGGGAGTCCACTGAAGCTTTCTTT. Its protein is CSVVWRESTEAFF. Variable domain in full (rest from reference TRBV29-1 and TRBJ1-1): SAVISQKPSRDICQRGTSLTIQCQVDSQVTMMFWYRQQPGQSLTLIATANQGSEATYESGFVIDKFPISRPNLTFSTLTVSNMSPEDSSIYLCSVVWRESTEAFFGQGTRLTVV.

This clone was detected only a few times. V usage is TRBV29-1 and J usage is TRBJ2-7; D is unresolved. Trimming stripped 2 bases from V and 6 bases from J, with 8 bases between. In germline, CDR1 is SQVTM, CDR2 ANQGSEA. This CDR3 is 11 amino acids long. The CDR3 DNA follows: TGCAGCGTTGAATTGGCATCCGAGCAGTACTTC. It specifies CSVELASEQYF.

This clone has only a few counts. This chain links TRBV18 with TRBJ1-1; D perhaps matches TRBD1 (5 bases). V gave up 2 bases and J gave up 0 bases, with 10 bases separating them. Germline V gene lookup returns CDR1 KGHSH and CDR2 LQKENI. CDR3 size: 15 residues. The CDR3 reads CASSPVQEMNTEAFF. CDR3 coding DNA: TGTGCCAGCTCACCAGTACAGGAGATGAACACTGAAGCTTTCTTT. Full variable domain (outside the CDR3, taken from reference TRBV18 and TRBJ1-1): NAGVMQNPRHLVRRRGQEARLRCSPMKGHSHVYWYRQLPEEGLKFMVYLQKENIIDESGMPKERFSAEFPKEGPSILRIQQVVRGDSAAYFCASSPVQEMNTEAFFGQGTRLTVV.

The V gene is TRBV30, the J gene TRBJ2-7; 9 nucleotides match TRBD1. CDR1 is GTSNPN, CDR2 SVGIG, per germline (reference sequence). J was trimmed by 3 bases and V by 5 bases; bases with no gene match: 8. This CDR3 comprises 14 residues. Here the CDR3 reads CAWVTPGQGYEQYF. The CDR3 coding sequence is TGTGCCTGGGTTACCCCGGGACAGGGCTACGAGCAGTACTTC.

This clone has only a few counts. This chain links TRBV30 with TRBJ1-5; D gene ambiguous. Trimming took off 3 bases at V and 0 bases at J, with 9 bases between the two ends. Germline CDR1 and CDR2: GTSNPN and SVGIG (reference sequence). The length of the CDR3 is 14 residues. The CDR3, as DNA: TGTGCCTGGAGCCACGGACTTAGCAATCAGCCCCAGCATTTT. It specifies CAWSHGLSNQPQHF. The entire variable domain, with the rest obtained from reference TRBV30 and TRBJ1-5, is as follows: SQTIHQWPATLVQPVGSPLSLECTVEGTSNPNLYWYRQAAGRGLQLLFYSVGIGQISSEVPQNLSASRPQDRQFILSSKKLLLSDSGFYLCAWSHGLSNQPQHFGDGTRLSIL.

The CDR3 nucleotides are TGTGCCTGGGCCCGGACAGGGTACGATACGCAGTATTTT. It yields the protein CAWARTGYDTQYF. The chain uses TRBV30 and TRBJ2-3; 8 bases map to TRBD1. V shed 5 bases, J shed 6 bases, and the junction held 7 bases outside the gene matches. This CDR3 is 13 amino acids long. Germline V gene lookup returns CDR1 GTSNPN and CDR2 SVGIG (reference sequence).

V is TRBV7-9 and J is TRBJ2-7; tentatively, D is TRBD2 (6 bases). CDR1 is SEHNR, CDR2 FQNEAQ, per germline (reference sequence). The CDR3 sequence is 15 residues long. Trimming removed 5 bases from V and 3 bases from J, with 17 bases in between. The CDR3 DNA is TGTGCCAGCAGCGTATACCGGGACTCCTTCTACGAGCAGTACTTC. It codes for CASSVYRDSFYEQYF.

This chain connects TRBV25-1 to TRBJ2-7; 12 bases match TRBD1. Germline V gene data show CDR1 as MGHDK and CDR2 as SYGVNS. The CDR3 is made up of 17 amino acids. The V gene end was trimmed by 4 bases and the J gene end by 4 bases; junction bases not matched to a gene: 11. CDR3 in DNA: TGTGCCAGCAGTGCCTCACCCGGGACAGGGGGCCGATACGAGCAGTACTTC. Amino acids: CASSASPGTGGRYEQYF.

V is TRBV9 and J is TRBJ2-1; D not certain. The CDR3 runs to 15 residues. V gave up 0 bases and J gave up 6 bases, with 13 bases separating them. CDR1 is SGDLS, CDR2 YYNGEE, per germline. CDR3 amino acids: CASSVAASQPNEQFF. CDR3 nucleotide sequence: TGTGCCAGCAGCGTAGCGGCCTCCCAGCCCAATGAGCAGTTCTTC.

The chain couples TRBV30 to TRBJ1-2; no firm D call. The CDR3 is 13 amino acids. Looked up from germline, CDR1 is GTSNPN and CDR2 is SVGIG (reference sequence). V gave up 1 base and J gave up 1 base, with 7 bases separating them. The CDR3 DNA follows: TGTGCCTGGAGTGACACGGGTAACTATGGCTACACCTTC. Translation: CAWSDTGNYGYTF.

The chain is built from TRBV30 and TRBJ2-5; TRBD2 agrees at 9 bases. The trim removed 6 bases at V and 5 bases at J, leaving 7 bases unmatched. The CDR3 is 13 residues long. Germline CDR1 GTSNPN, CDR2 SVGIG (reference sequence). CDR3 residues: CACRGGLAETQYF. The CDR3 DNA reads TGTGCCTGCCGAGGCGGACTAGCGGAGACCCAGTACTTC.

The chain carries TRBV5-1 and TRBJ1-1; D ambiguous. The CDR3 runs to 14 residues. Germline V CDR1 and CDR2: SGHRS, YFSETQ. Trimming shortened V by 0 bases and J by 3 bases, and 9 bases separated the two germline ends. CDR3 DNA sequence: TGCGCCAGCAGCTTGGCCACACCGGACACTGAAGCTTTCTTT. It is translated as CASSLATPDTEAFF.

The chain has TRBV2 and TRBJ2-5; 8 nucleotides align to TRBD1. The CDR3 contains 13 residues. CDR1 and CDR2 from the germline V gene are SNHLY and FYNNEI. The ends lost 7 bases at V and 1 base at J; junction bases unmatched: 2. CDR3 sequence: CASTTGVQETQYF. Here the CDR3 DNA reads TGTGCCAGCACGACAGGGGTCCAAGAGACCCAGTACTTC.

In its sample, this clone was seen a few times. The rearrangement links TRBV30 to TRBJ1-6; 9 bases line up with TRBD1. CDR3 length equals 16 residues. V lost 0 bases, J lost 8 bases, and 8 bases stayed unmatched. The V gene's germline CDR1 is GTSNPN and CDR2 SVGIG (reference sequence). The DNA for the CDR3 is TGTGCCTGGAGTGTAATTCACACAGGGGGCTATTCACCCCTCCACTTT. Encoded protein: CAWSVIHTGGYSPLHF.

V and J are TRBV27 and TRBJ1-1; D gene ambiguous. V lost 6 bases and J lost 0, with 8 bases in between. Looked up from germline, CDR1 is MNHEY and CDR2 is SMNVEV (reference sequence). This CDR3 comprises 13 residues. This chain's CDR3 is CASRTNLNTEAFF. For the CDR3, the DNA is TGTGCCAGCAGGACAAATTTGAACACTGAAGCTTTCTTT.

This rearrangement joins TRBV15 to TRBJ1-4; D call uncertain. Trimming stripped 11 bases from V and 5 bases from J, with 15 bases between. CDR1 LNHNV and CDR2 YYDKDF come from the germline V gene (reference sequence). The CDR3 length is 13 residues. The CDR3 loop reads CASTKGMNEKLFF. CDR3 coding DNA: TGTGCCTCAACGAAGGGTATGAATGAAAAACTGTTTTTT.

V is TRBV29-1 and J is TRBJ2-5; the D gene could be TRBD1 or TRBD2 (5 bases each). Trimming shortened V by 5 bases and J by 4 bases, and 14 bases separated the two germline ends. Germline CDR1 reads SQVTM; CDR2 reads ANQGSEA. CDR3 length: 13 residues. The CDR3 DNA sequence: TGCAGCGTTAAAACCTCTGGGGGAGAGACCCAGTACTTC. Its translation: CSVKTSGGETQYF.

V usage is TRBV4-2 and J usage is TRBJ2-5; D uncertain. V lost 7 bases and J lost 4, with 16 bases in between. The CDR3 covers 14 residues. Germline CDR1 and CDR2: LGHNA and YNFKEQ. CDR3 residues: CASILPTPPETQYF. DNA of the CDR3: TGTGCCAGCATCCTACCGACTCCTCCAGAGACCCAGTACTTC.

The J gene is TRBJ2-5, the V gene TRBV2; D is undetermined. The CDR3 length is 11 residues. V lost 7 bases and J 1 base, leaving 4 bases between the germline ends. CDR1 and CDR2 from the germline V gene are SNHLY and FYNNEI. The CDR3 DNA sequence: TGTGCCAGCACCTCCCAAGAGACCCAGTACTTC. Amino acid sequence: CASTSQETQYF.

This chain uses TRBV1 with TRBJ2-7; the table calls TRBD2, which could not be checked here. TRBV1 is a pseudogene. The CDR3 extends over 17 amino acids. CDR3 DNA: TGCACCAGCAGAATGCCCGTCTCGTCGGAGCGCCCCTACGAGCAGTACTTC. As protein: CTSRMPVSSERPYEQYF.

This clone was observed a handful of times. The V gene is TRBV25-1, the J gene TRBJ2-3; weak D call: TRBD2 (7 bases). V lost 3 bases to trimming and J lost 4 bases, with 17 bases between them. CDR3 length equals 16 residues. Germline CDR1 MGHDK, CDR2 SYGVNS. The CDR3 DNA reads TGTGCCAGCAGTGATATGGGGGGGGGCCTGCCAGATACGCAGTATTTT. Amino acid sequence: CASSDMGGGLPDTQYF.

The sample holds a few counts of this clone. The V gene is TRBV29-1, the J gene TRBJ1-5; TRBD1 might be the D (6 bases). Between the trimmed V and J ends, which lost 4 bases and 6 bases, there was a span of 16 bases. The CDR3 totals 14 residues. The V gene's germline CDR1 is SQVTM and CDR2 ANQGSEA. The CDR3 DNA is TGCAGCGTTGCGTTTCGGGGGCAGGGTCAGCCCCAGCATTTT. The encoded protein is CSVAFRGQGQPQHF.

The chain recombines TRBV30 with TRBJ2-1; D possibly corresponds to TRBD1 (8 bases). The CDR3 is made up of 16 amino acids. V lost 2 bases, J lost 6 bases, and 20 bases lay in between. Germline CDR1 GTSNPN, CDR2 SVGIG (reference sequence). The CDR3 DNA reads as TGTGCCTGGAGTACGACTCGACAGGGGAGGGTCAATGAGCAGTTCTTC. Protein: CAWSTTRQGRVNEQFF. The complete variable domain, with remaining parts taken from reference TRBV30 and TRBJ2-1, reads SQTIHQWPATLVQPVGSPLSLECTVEGTSNPNLYWYRQAAGRGLQLLFYSVGIGQISSEVPQNLSASRPQDRQFILSSKKLLLSDSGFYLCAWSTTRQGRVNEQFFGPGTRLTVL.

V and J are TRBV19 and TRBJ1-5; D ambiguous. The V gene lost 5 bases and the J gene lost 0 bases, with 14 bases spanning the gap. In germline, CDR1 is LNHDA, CDR2 SQIVND (reference sequence). The CDR3 contains 16 residues. This CDR3 reads CASSSMWRYSNQPQHF. CDR3 DNA sequence: TGTGCCAGTAGTTCGATGTGGCGTTATAGCAATCAGCCCCAGCATTTT. The full variable domain, its missing parts supplied by reference TRBV19 and TRBJ1-5, is DGGITQSPKYLFRKEGQNVTLSCEQNLNHDAMYWYRQDPGQGLRLIYYSQIVNDFQKGDIAEGYSVSREKKESFPLTVTSAQKNPTAFYLCASSSMWRYSNQPQHFGDGTRLSIL.